This T cell receptor (beta chain) stems from a study of STAT3 mutations in large granular lymphocyte leukemia. Broader study findings: Suggested: STAT3 mutation was not the ancestral event for these clonal expansions. All newly emerging clones after therapy were STAT3 wild type. Sampling intervals varied between patients and samples. At least one immunodominant TCR beta clonotype appeared in every T-cell large granular lymphocyte leukemia patient. A small but highly pathogenic clone may have been missed.

About this clone itself: The antigen remains unidentified.

Libraries were prepared by immunoSEQ multiplex PCR; TCRdb keeps only in-frame clonotypes and omits some of them. This sample has more than 6,500 clones, with around 74% found just once. This CDR3 is 11 amino acids long. Looked up from germline, CDR1 is MNHEY and CDR2 is SVGAGI. Trimming left V 2 bases short and J 8 bases short, with 6 bases between. The receptor's source is a woman in her 40s with T-cell large granular lymphocyte leukemia. Some clones in this sample may be carry-over from other donors' samples. This chain connects TRBV6-5 to TRBJ1-2, with D possibly being TRBD1 (5 bases). The sequencing sample was made of peripheral blood mononuclear cells. CDR3 DNA sequence: TGTGCCAGCAGTTACGGGGGAGGCTACACCTTC. Amino acids: CASSYGGGYTF.